The next 19 T cell receptor beta chains were all read from a single sample in a study of technical replicates of blood from a few donors. The data were produced by immunoSEQ multiplex PCR, yet TCRdb's version contains in-frame clones alone and is incomplete. The sample has approximately 81,000 clones; 96% are singletons. The specimen was T cells isolated from PBMCs. These receptors were collected from a human donor in good health.

This chain links TRBV5-8 with TRBJ1-5; D is unclear. This CDR3 has 15 amino acids. Germline assignment: CDR1 SGHTS and CDR2 YDEGEE. The germline V and J ends were trimmed by 2 bases and 0 bases, with 9 bases remaining between them. In DNA form, the CDR3 reads TGTGCCAGCAGCTTCGGGATCGTTAGCAATCAGCCCCAGCATTTT. It specifies CASSFGIVSNQPQHF. The full variable domain, in which reference TRBV5-8 and TRBJ1-5 provide the parts outside the CDR3, is EAGVTQSPTHLIKTRGQQATLRCSPISGHTSVYWYQQALGLGLQFLLWYDEGEERNRGNFPPRFSGRQFPNYSSELNVNALELEDSALYLCASSFGIVSNQPQHFGDGTRLSIL.

Comments on this clone: A read error may account for a junction end that differs from germline. This rearrangement joins TRBV30 to TRBJ1-1; 10 bases are shared with TRBD1. Looked up from germline, CDR1 is GTSNPN and CDR2 is SVGIG (reference sequence). CDR3 length equals 16 residues. CDR3 sequence reads: CAWRVWTGGDNTEVFF. For the CDR3, the DNA is TGTGCCTGGAGGGTGTGGACAGGGGGGGACAACACTGAAGTTTTCTTT.

The rearrangement links TRBV6-5 to TRBJ2-2, with TRBD2 identical over 7 bases. Germline lookup yields CDR1 MNHEY and CDR2 SVGAGI. This CDR3 has 15 amino acids. V lost 2 bases, J lost 4 bases, and 4 bases stayed unmatched. This CDR3 reads CASSYGGGGTGELFF. The CDR3 DNA is TGTGCCAGCAGTTACGGCGGGGGAGGCACCGGGGAGCTGTTTTTT.

This chain connects TRBV6-1 to TRBJ2-5; 7 bases fit TRBD1. The length of the CDR3 is 15 residues. Trimming cost V 3 bases and J 2 bases; bases outside gene matches: 6. Germline CDR1 MNHNS, CDR2 SASEGT. The CDR3 protein is CASSETTGPQETQYF. The CDR3 DNA reads as TGTGCCAGCAGTGAGACGACAGGGCCGCAAGAGACCCAGTACTTC.

This sequence joins TRBV9 and TRBJ1-5, with 7 nucleotides matching TRBD1. This CDR3 has 14 residues. Germline V lookup: CDR1 SGDLS, CDR2 YYNGEE. V lost 4 bases to trimming and J lost 6 bases; unmatched junction nucleotides: 7. The CDR3 DNA is TGTGCCAGCAGCTCGACAGGGCTGGGTCAGCCCCAGCATTTT. Protein sequence: CASSSTGLGQPQHF.

The V gene is TRBV9, the J gene TRBJ1-1, with a possible D match to TRBD1 (6 bases). The CDR3 extends over 14 amino acids. Germline V gene sequence: CDR1 SGDLS, CDR2 YYNGEE. The germline V and J ends were trimmed by 0 bases and 6 bases, with 12 bases remaining between them. The CDR3 nucleotides read TGTGCCAGCAGCGTAGCTACAGGGCTCTCTGAAGCTTTCTTT. Translation: CASSVATGLSEAFF.

J is TRBJ1-4 and V is TRBV27; 8 nucleotides agree with TRBD1. The ends lost 7 bases at V and 1 base at J; junction bases unmatched: 5. The CDR3 contains 15 residues. Germline-derived CDR1 and CDR2 are MNHEY and SMNVEV (reference sequence). CDR3 protein: CASTRTGGTNEKLFF. The CDR3 nucleotides are TGTGCCAGCACCCGCACAGGGGGAACTAATGAAAAACTGTTTTTT.

The rearrangement uses TRBV5-4 and TRBJ2-1, with D hard to call. CDR1 and CDR2 (germline): SGHNT, YYREEE (reference sequence). V shed 6 bases and J shed 5 bases, with 9 bases lying between them. The CDR3 length is 12 residues. Here the CDR3 DNA reads TGTGCCAGCAAAACTCTAAACAATGAGCAGTTCTTC. Protein sequence: CASKTLNNEQFF.

The V call is TRBV4-2, the J call TRBJ2-1; D is unresolved. The germline CDR1 and CDR2 sequences are LGHNA and YNFKEQ. Trimming removed 0 bases from V and 9 bases from J, with 9 bases in between. The CDR3 is 13 residues long. The CDR3 bases are TGTGCCAGCAGCCAAGATCTTGGCGGTGAGCAGTTCTTC. This encodes CASSQDLGGEQFF.

The rearrangement links TRBV9 to TRBJ2-2; D unclear. V lost 3 bases to trimming and J lost 6 bases, with 3 bases between them. This CDR3 spans 11 amino acids. The germline V gene has CDR1 SGDLS and CDR2 YYNGEE. The CDR3, as DNA: TGTGCCAGCAGCGCCGCCGGGGAGCTGTTTTTT. This codes for CASSAAGELFF.

Here the CDR3 reads CASSQDRWGLAFTGELFF. The CDR3 DNA follows: TGTGCCAGCAGCCAAGATCGTTGGGGACTAGCGTTCACCGGGGAGCTGTTTTTT. The chain couples TRBV14 to TRBJ2-2, with 10 bases that match TRBD2. CDR1 and CDR2 (germline): SGHDN, FVKESK. V trimming: 0 bases; J trimming: 4 bases; junction bases outside the gene matches: 8. The CDR3 totals 18 residues.

V gene TRBV5-1 combines with J gene TRBJ2-3, with TRBD1 matching 8 bases. After removal of 1 base from V and 5 bases from J, the junction contained 9 bases not matched to a gene. Germline V gene lookup returns CDR1 SGHRS and CDR2 YFSETQ. CDR3 length: 16 residues. DNA for the CDR3: TGCGCCAGCAGCTTGCCTCAGGGGGCTCTTTTAGATACGCAGTATTTT. Translation gives CASSLPQGALLDTQYF.

J is TRBJ2-7 and V is TRBV7-2, with 15 bases matching TRBD2. Germline-derived CDR1 and CDR2 are SGHTA and FQGNSA. The CDR3 totals 19 residues. V lost 6 bases, J lost 1 base, and 13 bases stayed unmatched. Here the CDR3 reads CASRLPGGLAGGPSYEQYF. In DNA, the CDR3 is TGTGCCAGCAGGCTGCCCGGGGGACTAGCGGGAGGACCTTCCTACGAGCAGTACTTC.

V and J are TRBV9 and TRBJ2-3; possibly TRBD2 for D (5 bases). Trimming removed 4 bases at V and 6 bases at J, with 12 bases between. Germline loops: CDR1 SGDLS, CDR2 YYNGEE. The CDR3 contains 13 residues. Written as DNA, the CDR3 is TGTGCCAGCAGCCGTTCTAGCCTCGATACGCAGTATTTT. It yields the protein CASSRSSLDTQYF. Full variable domain (missing parts from reference TRBV9 and TRBJ2-3): DSGVTQTPKHLITATGQRVTLRCSPRSGDLSVYWYQQSLDQGLQFLIQYYNGEERAKGNILERFSAQQFPDLHSELNLSSLELGDSALYFCASSRSSLDTQYFGPGTRLTVL.

This rearrangement joins TRBV11-3 to TRBJ1-1; 8 bases are a match to TRBD1. The CDR3 is 15 residues long. CDR1 and CDR2 (germline): SGHNT, YENEEA. V was pared by 4 bases and J by 5 bases, with 9 bases of the junction left unmatched. DNA of the CDR3: TGTGCCAGCAGCTCCCGACAGGGGAGGATAACTGAAGCTTTCTTT. It encodes CASSSRQGRITEAFF.

The chain couples TRBV5-4 to TRBJ2-1; 11 positions match TRBD2. The CDR3 spans 18 residues. V lost 5 bases, J lost 6 bases, and 16 bases stayed unmatched. CDR1 is SGHNT and CDR2 is YYREEE in the germline V gene (reference sequence). The CDR3 DNA is TGTGCCAGCAGTCAAATGCCCCCCGGGACTAGCGGAAGCAATGAGCAGTTCTTC. This encodes CASSQMPPGTSGSNEQFF.

This sequence joins TRBV4-3 and TRBJ1-5; D is undetermined. Germline CDR1 and CDR2: LGHNA and YSLEER. Trimming pared 0 bases from V and 3 bases from J, leaving 15 bases between. The CDR3 is 17 amino acids. The CDR3 DNA follows: TGCGCCAGCAGCCAAGATAGAGGGATGGGGTCCAATCAGCCCCAGCATTTT. Translating gives CASSQDRGMGSNQPQHF.

This chain links TRBV7-9 with TRBJ2-5; 9 bases line up with TRBD2. Losses at the gene ends were 1 base for V and 5 bases for J; bases not matched to a gene: 8. The CDR3 is made up of 16 amino acids. Germline lookup yields CDR1 SEHNR and CDR2 FQNEAQ (reference sequence). The CDR3 region has the DNA TGTGCCAGCAGCTTAGTTGGTAGCGGGAGTAGTGAGACCCAGTACTTC. It translates to CASSLVGSGSSETQYF.

This chain joins TRBV9 and TRBJ1-1, with 8 bases fitting TRBD1. Germline CDR1 is SGDLS and CDR2 is YYNGEE. There are 16 residues in the CDR3. Germline trimming cut 2 bases from V and 1 base from J; bases unmatched to any gene: 7. CDR3 region: CASSVIAGTGNTEAFF. In nucleotides, the CDR3 is TGTGCCAGCAGCGTCATAGCCGGGACAGGGAACACTGAAGCTTTCTTT.